This T cell receptor beta chain was captured in a study of cytomegalovirus exposure and HLA in healthy donors. The germline V and J ends were trimmed by 4 bases and 6 bases, with 7 bases remaining between them. CDR3 length equals 12 residues. The germline gives CDR1 SGHKS, CDR2 YYEKEE (reference sequence). Primers for the PCR totalled 60 Vbeta and 13 Jbeta. The repertoire was sequenced with immunoSEQ multiplex PCR; TCRdb's copy has only in-frame clones and lacks some. The sample shows some 160,000 clones, under 85% of them seen only once. The material sequenced was PBMCs. The chain combines TRBV5-5 with TRBJ2-2; D unresolved. The sequence was obtained from a woman under 30 in good health and CMV-seropositive. In nucleotides, the CDR3 is TGTGCCAGCAGCCCGCCAGCCGGGGAGCTGTTTTTT. Translated, it gives CASSPPAGELFF.